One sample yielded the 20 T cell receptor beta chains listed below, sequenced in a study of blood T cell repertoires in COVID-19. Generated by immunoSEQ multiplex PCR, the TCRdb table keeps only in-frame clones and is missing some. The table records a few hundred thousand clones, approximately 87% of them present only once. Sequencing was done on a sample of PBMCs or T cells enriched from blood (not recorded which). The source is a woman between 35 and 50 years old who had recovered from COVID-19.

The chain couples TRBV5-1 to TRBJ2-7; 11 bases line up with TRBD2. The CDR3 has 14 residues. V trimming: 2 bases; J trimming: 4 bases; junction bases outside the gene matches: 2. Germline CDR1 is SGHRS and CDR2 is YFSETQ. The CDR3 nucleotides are TGCGCCAGCAGCTTTACTAGCGGGGGTTACGAGCAGTACTTC. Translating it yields CASSFTSGGYEQYF.

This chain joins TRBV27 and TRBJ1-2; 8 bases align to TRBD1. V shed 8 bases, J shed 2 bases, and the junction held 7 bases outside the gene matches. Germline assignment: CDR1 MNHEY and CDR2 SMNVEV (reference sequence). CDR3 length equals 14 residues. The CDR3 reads CASSRTGRNYGYTF. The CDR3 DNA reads TGTGCCAGCTCACGGACAGGGCGCAACTATGGCTACACCTTC.

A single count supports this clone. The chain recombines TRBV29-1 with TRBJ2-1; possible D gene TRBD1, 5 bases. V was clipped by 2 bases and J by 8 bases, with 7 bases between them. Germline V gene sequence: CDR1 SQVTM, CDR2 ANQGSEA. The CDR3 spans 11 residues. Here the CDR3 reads CSVEQGYEQFF. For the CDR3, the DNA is TGCAGCGTTGAACAGGGCTATGAGCAGTTCTTC.

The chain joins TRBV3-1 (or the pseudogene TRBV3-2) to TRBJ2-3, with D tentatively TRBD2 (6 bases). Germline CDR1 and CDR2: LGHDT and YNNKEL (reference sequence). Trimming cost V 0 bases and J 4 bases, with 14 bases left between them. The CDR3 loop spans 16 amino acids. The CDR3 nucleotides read TGTGCCAGCAGCCAAGAAGGGCGGGGAGGAGCAGATACGCAGTATTTT. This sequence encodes CASSQEGRGGADTQYF.

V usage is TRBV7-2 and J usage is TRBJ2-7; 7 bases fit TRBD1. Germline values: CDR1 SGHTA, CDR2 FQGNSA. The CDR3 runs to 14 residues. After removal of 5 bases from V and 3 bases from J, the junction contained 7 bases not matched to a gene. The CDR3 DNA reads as TGTGCCAGCAGCAGGGGGCTGTTGGTCTACGAGCAGTACTTC. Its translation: CASSRGLLVYEQYF. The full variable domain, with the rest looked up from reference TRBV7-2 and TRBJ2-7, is GAGVSQSPSNKVTEKGKDVELRCDPISGHTALYWYRQSLGQGLEFLIYFQGNSAPDKSGLPSDRFSAERTGGSVSTLTIQRTQQEDSAVYLCASSRGLLVYEQYFGPGTRLTVT.

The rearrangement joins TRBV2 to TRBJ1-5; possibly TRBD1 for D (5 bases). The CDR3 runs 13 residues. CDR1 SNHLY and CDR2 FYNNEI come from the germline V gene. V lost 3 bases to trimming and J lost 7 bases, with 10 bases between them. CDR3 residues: CASSEGLNQPQHF. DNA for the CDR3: TGTGCCAGCAGTGAGGGACTCAACCAGCCCCAGCATTTT.

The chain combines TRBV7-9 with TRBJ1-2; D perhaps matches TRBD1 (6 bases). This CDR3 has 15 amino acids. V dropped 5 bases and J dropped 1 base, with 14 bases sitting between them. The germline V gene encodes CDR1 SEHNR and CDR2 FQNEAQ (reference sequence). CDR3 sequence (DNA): TGTGCCAGCAGCCCAGGGGAGGGGCTTAACTATGGCTACACCTTC. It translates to CASSPGEGLNYGYTF.

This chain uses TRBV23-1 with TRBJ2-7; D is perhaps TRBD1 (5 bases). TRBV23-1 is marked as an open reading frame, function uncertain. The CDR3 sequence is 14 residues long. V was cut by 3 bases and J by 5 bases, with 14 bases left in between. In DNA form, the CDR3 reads TGCGCCAGCAGTCAGACAGCTCTCCTCGACGAGCAGTACTTC. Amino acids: CASSQTALLDEQYF.

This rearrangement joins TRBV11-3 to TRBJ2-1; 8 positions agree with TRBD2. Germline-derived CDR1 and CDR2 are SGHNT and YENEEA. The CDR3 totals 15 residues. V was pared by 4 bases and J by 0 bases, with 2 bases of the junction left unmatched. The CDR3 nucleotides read TGTGCCAGCAGCTCTAGCGGGCACTCCTACAATGAGCAGTTCTTC. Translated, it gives CASSSSGHSYNEQFF.

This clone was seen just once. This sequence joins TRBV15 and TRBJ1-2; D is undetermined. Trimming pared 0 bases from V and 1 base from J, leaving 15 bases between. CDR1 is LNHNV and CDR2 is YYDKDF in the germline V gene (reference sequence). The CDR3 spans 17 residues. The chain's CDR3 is CATSRDSRATVNYGYTF. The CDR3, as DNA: TGTGCCACCAGCAGAGACTCGAGGGCCACTGTTAACTATGGCTACACCTTC.

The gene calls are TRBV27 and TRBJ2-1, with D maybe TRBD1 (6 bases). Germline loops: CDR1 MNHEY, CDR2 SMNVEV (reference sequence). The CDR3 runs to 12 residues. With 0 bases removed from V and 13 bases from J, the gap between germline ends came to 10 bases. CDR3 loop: CASSLSAGTQFF. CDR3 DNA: TGTGCCAGCAGTTTATCGGCAGGGACACAGTTCTTC.

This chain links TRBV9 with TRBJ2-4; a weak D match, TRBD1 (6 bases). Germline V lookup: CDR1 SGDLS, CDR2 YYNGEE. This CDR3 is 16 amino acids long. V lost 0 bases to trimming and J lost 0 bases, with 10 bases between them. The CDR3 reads CASSVAGVLAKNIQYF. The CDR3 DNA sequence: TGTGCCAGCAGCGTAGCAGGGGTCTTAGCCAAAAACATTCAGTACTTC.

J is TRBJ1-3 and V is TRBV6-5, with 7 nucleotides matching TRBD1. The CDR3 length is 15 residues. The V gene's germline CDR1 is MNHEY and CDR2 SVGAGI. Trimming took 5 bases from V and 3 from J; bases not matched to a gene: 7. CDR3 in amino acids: CASSPRGSYGNTIYF. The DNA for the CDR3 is TGTGCCAGCAGTCCCAGGGGGAGTTATGGAAACACCATATATTTT.

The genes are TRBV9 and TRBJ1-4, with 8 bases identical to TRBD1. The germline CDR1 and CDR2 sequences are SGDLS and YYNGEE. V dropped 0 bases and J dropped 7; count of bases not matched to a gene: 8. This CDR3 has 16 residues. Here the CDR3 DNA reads TGTGCCAGCAGCGTAGGAGCGGGCACAGGGGGTGAAAAACTGTTTTTT. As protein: CASSVGAGTGGEKLFF.

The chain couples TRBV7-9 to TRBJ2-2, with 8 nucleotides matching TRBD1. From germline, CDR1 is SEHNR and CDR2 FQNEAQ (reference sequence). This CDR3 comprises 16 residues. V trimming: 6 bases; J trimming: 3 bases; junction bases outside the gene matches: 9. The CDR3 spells CASSFTGTGYTGELFF. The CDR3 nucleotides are TGTGCCAGCAGTTTTACCGGGACAGGCTACACCGGGGAGCTGTTTTTT.

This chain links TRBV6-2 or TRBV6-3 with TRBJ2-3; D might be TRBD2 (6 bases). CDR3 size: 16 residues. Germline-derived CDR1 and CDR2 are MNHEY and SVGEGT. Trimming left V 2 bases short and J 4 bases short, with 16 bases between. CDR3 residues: CASSYASGSLADTQYF. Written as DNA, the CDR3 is TGTGCCAGCAGTTACGCTTCCGGGAGTTTGGCAGATACGCAGTATTTT.

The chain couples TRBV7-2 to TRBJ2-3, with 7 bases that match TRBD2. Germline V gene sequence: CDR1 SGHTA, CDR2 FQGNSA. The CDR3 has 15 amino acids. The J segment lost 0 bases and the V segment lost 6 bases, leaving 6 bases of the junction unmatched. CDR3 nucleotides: TGTGCCAGCAGGTTGGAGCGGGGCAGCACAGATACGCAGTATTTT. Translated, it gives CASRLERGSTDTQYF.

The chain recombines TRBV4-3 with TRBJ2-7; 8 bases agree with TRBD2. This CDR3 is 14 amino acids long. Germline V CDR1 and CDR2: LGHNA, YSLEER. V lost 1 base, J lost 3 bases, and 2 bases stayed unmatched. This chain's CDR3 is CASSQGLAIYEQYF. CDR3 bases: TGCGCCAGCAGCCAAGGACTAGCGATCTACGAGCAGTACTTC.

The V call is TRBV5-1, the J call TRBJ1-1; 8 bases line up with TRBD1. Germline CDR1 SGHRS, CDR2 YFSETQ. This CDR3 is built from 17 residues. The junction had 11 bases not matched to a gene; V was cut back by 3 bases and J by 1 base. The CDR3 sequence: CASSSPGQDISNTEAFF. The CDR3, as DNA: TGCGCCAGCAGCTCGCCGGGACAGGATATATCGAACACTGAAGCTTTCTTT. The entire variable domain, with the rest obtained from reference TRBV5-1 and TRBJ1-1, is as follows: KAGVTQTPRYLIKTRGQQVTLSCSPISGHRSVSWYQQTPGQGLQFLFEYFSETQRNKGNFPGRFSGRQFSNSRSEMNVSTLELGDSALYLCASSSPGQDISNTEAFFGQGTRLTVV.

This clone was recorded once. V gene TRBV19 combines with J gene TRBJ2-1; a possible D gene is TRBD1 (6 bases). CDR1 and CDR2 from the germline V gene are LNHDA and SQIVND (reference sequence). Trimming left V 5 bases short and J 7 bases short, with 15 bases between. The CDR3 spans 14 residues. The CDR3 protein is CASSATGTRNEQFF. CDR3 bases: TGTGCCAGTAGTGCGACCGGGACAAGGAATGAGCAGTTCTTC.